The rows below give T cell receptor beta chains drawn from one sample of a study of HIV-infected children after antiretroviral therapy interruption. TCRdb redid the calling of the 3' RACE reads with MiXCR, one entry per CDR3 protein. This sample has about 86,000 distinct CDR3 sequences, with about 7% found just once. The material was CD45RA+ CD4+ T cells from PBMCs, pooled from several time points, obtained from a donor given antiretroviral therapy, either interrupted or continuous. The receptors were sampled from a pool of human donors with HIV. Each CDR3 is given with its conserved first and last residue. Each record gives: J gene, V gene, D gene, clone size, CDR3 DNA, CDR3 protein. D genes are given only for firm matches. Only part of the rows carry a size: once, few, many, or a class if the clone is expanded.

TRBJ1-5	TRBV18	.	few	TGTGCCAGCTCACCAGAGAAACCGGGACTCCTCAATCAGCCCCAGCATTTT	CASSPEKPGLLNQPQHF
TRBJ2-2	TRBV7-2	.	few	TGTGCCAGCAGCCCCCGCGGGTCGTCCGTGCCCCTAAGGGGCACCGGGGAGCTGTTTTTT	CASSPRGSSVPLRGTGELFF
TRBJ1-1	TRBV15	TRBD1	many	TGTGCCACCAGCAGAACCGCGACAGGGGACACTGAAGCTTTCTTT	CATSRTATGDTEAFF
TRBJ1-2	TRBV29-1	.	few	TGCAGCGTTGGGTGGGCGCGCTATGGCTACACCTTC	CSVGWARYGYTF
TRBJ1-1	TRBV9	.	few	TGTGCCAGCAGGGAAACTGGACAGCTTAAGAACACTGAAGCTTTCTTT	CASRETGQLKNTEAFF
TRBJ2-1	TRBV20-1	.	few	TGCAGTGCTCTCATTACGGGAGTTAACTACAATGAGCAGTTCTTC	CSALITGVNYNEQFF
TRBJ1-5	TRBV2	TRBD1	.	TGTGCCAGCAGATCCAAGGACAGGGGCAATCAGCCCCAGCATTTT	CASRSKDRGNQPQHF
TRBJ2-1	TRBV7-2	.	.	TGTGCCAGCAGCTTACTAAACAAGCGTATAGATGAGCAGTTCTTC	CASSLLNKRIDEQFF
TRBJ2-7	TRBV20-1	.	.	TGCAGTGCTAAGAGATCCCCAGGGTACCCCTACGAGCAGTACTTC	CSAKRSPGYPYEQYF
TRBJ2-5	TRBV4-3	TRBD2	many	TGCGCCAGCAGCCAAGATCCTCAGGCTAGCGGGGAGGGGACCCAGTACTTC	CASSQDPQASGEGTQYF
TRBJ2-7	TRBV10-3	.	.	TGTGCCATCAGGGACGATCGTTACGAGCAGTACTTC	CAIRDDRYEQYF
TRBJ2-7	TRBV15	.	few	TGTGCCACCAGCAGAGAGGGGGGGCCGGTCTACGAGCAGTACTTC	CATSREGGPVYEQYF
TRBJ1-4	TRBV11-3	.	many	TGTGCCAGCAGCTTCGTCGGGGGCGAGGGGACTAATGAAAAACTGTTTTTT	CASSFVGGEGTNEKLFF
TRBJ2-1	TRBV5-1	.	.	TGCGCCAGCAGCCCGCCGACGACAGATCACAATGAGCAGTTCTTC	CASSPPTTDHNEQFF
TRBJ2-5	TRBV12-3/TRBV12-4	TRBD2	many	TGTGCCAGCAGCAAAAGACACTTGGGACTAGCGGAGTCACAAGAGACCCAGTACTTC	CASSKRHLGLAESQETQYF
TRBJ2-3	TRBV20-1	TRBD2	few	TGCAGTGCTAGAGGGACTAGCGGGGGCACAGATACGCAGTATTTT	CSARGTSGGTDTQYF
TRBJ2-3	TRBV7-2	.	many	TGTGCCAGCAGCCCCGGGGTGGCAGATACGCAGTATTTT	CASSPGVADTQYF
TRBJ2-1	TRBV11-3	.	many	TGTGCCAGCAGCTTAGTTCTGGACAATGAGCAGTTCTTC	CASSLVLDNEQFF
TRBJ2-1	TRBV29-1	TRBD2	many	TGCAGCGGGCTAGCGGGAGCAAAAAAAAGCTCCTACAATGAGCAGTTCTTC	CSGLAGAKKSSYNEQFF
TRBJ1-2	TRBV19	.	.	TGTGCCAGTAGTCCTCGAGAACGGAATACTAACTATGGCTACACCTTC	CASSPRERNTNYGYTF
TRBJ1-1	TRBV20-1	.	.	TGCAGTGCTGTCGAGGACCCAAGGGCTTTCTTT	CSAVEDPRAFF
TRBJ1-6	TRBV7-9	.	many	TGTGCCAGCAGCTCCGGCCGACTTTCACCCCTCCACTTT	CASSSGRLSPLHF
TRBJ2-3	TRBV20-1	.	.	TGCAGTGTTCGACTCCTAACAGATACGCAGTATTTT	CSVRLLTDTQYF
TRBJ2-3	TRBV27	TRBD2	many	TGTGCCAGCAGTCACAGATCAGGGACTAGCGGTTATACGCAGTATTTT	CASSHRSGTSGYTQYF
TRBJ1-6	TRBV5-1	.	many	TGCGCCAGCAGCTTGGGGCAGGCGCGTGATAATTCACCCCTCCACTTT	CASSLGQARDNSPLHF
TRBJ2-2	TRBV28	TRBD2	.	TGTGCCAGCAGGGGACTAGCGGGAGAGCGAACCGGGGAGCTGTTTTTT	CASRGLAGERTGELFF
TRBJ2-1	TRBV7-4	.	.	TGCGCCAGCAGCTTTTTCTCCCTCCGGGACATCTCCCTCAATGAGCAGTTCTTC	CASSFFSLRDISLNEQFF
TRBJ2-1	TRBV7-2	.	few	TGTGCCAGCAGCTTGGGGTTCAATGAGCAGTTCTTC	CASSLGFNEQFF
TRBJ2-1	TRBV20-1	TRBD2	many	TGCAGTGCCACCCCACTAGCGAATAATGAGCAGTTCTTC	CSATPLANNEQFF
TRBJ1-1	TRBV19	TRBD1	many	TGTGCCAGTAGGCCCTTTTACGGAGGGGGCCACACTGAAGCTTTCTTT	CASRPFYGGGHTEAFF
TRBJ2-7	TRBV5-1	.	.	TGCGCCAGCAGCGGGGAGGCCGAGCAGTACTTC	CASSGEAEQYF
TRBJ1-5	TRBV3-1	.	many	TGTGCCAGCAGCGTCTACAGGGAAAGGAGCAATCAGCCCCAGCATTTT	CASSVYRERSNQPQHF
TRBJ1-2	TRBV20-1	TRBD1	few	TGCAGTGCTAGGTGGACAGGGGGCTATGGCTACACCTTC	CSARWTGGYGYTF
TRBJ2-7	TRBV10-3	.	many	TGTGCCAGCAGTGAGGACTGGGGGTCCTATAAACAGTACTTC	CASSEDWGSYKQYF
TRBJ2-5	TRBV4-2	TRBD1	.	TGTGCCAGCAGCCACGACAGGGGAGAGACCCAGTACTTC	CASSHDRGETQYF
TRBJ1-1	TRBV6-6	TRBD1	.	TGTGCCAGCAGTTATCAGGGGGTGGGAGCTGAAGCTTTCTTT	CASSYQGVGAEAFF
TRBJ1-5	TRBV28	.	many	TGTGCCAGCAGCCCGCCGGTTGGCCGGCCCCAGCATTTT	CASSPPVGRPQHF
TRBJ2-5	TRBV20-1	TRBD1	.	TGCAGTGCAACGACAGGGGAGACCCAGTACTTC	CSATTGETQYF
TRBJ1-3	TRBV12-3/TRBV12-4	TRBD1	many	TGTGCCAGCAGTTTCGACAGGGTGGACACCATATATTTT	CASSFDRVDTIYF
TRBJ1-1	TRBV29-1	.	many	TGCAGCGTTGTTCCGGATACCATGAACACTGAAGCTTTCTTT	CSVVPDTMNTEAFF
TRBJ2-3	TRBV29-1	TRBD2	many	TGCAGCGTTTTCCAGTCGGGGGGGACCACAGATACGCAGTATTTT	CSVFQSGGTTDTQYF
TRBJ2-5	TRBV20-1	.	many	TGCAGTGCTAGACGACTGACCCTCCAAGAGACCCAGTACTTC	CSARRLTLQETQYF
TRBJ2-1	TRBV18	.	many	TGTGCCAGCTCACCAAAGGGGGGCGACAATGAGCAGTTCTTC	CASSPKGGDNEQFF
TRBJ2-1	TRBV6-4	TRBD2	.	TGTGCCAGCAGTGACCCAACTAGCGGCCGCAATGAGCAGTTCTTC	CASSDPTSGRNEQFF
TRBJ2-7	TRBV21-1	.	few	TGTGCCAGCAGCAAGTTTGGGACTAGAATTAGGATGGACACCTACGAGCAGTACTTC	CASSKFGTRIRMDTYEQYF
TRBJ1-1	TRBV15	.	many	TGTGCCACCAGCCCCCTCGGTAGGGGGATAGGTGAAGCTTTCTTT	CATSPLGRGIGEAFF
TRBJ2-5	TRBV20-1	.	many	TGCAGTGCAGACGGTCGAGAGACCCAGTACTTC	CSADGRETQYF
TRBJ1-5	TRBV19	.	many	TGTGCCAGTAGTACGGGACCGTCCATTACGGAGCCCCAGCATTTT	CASSTGPSITEPQHF
TRBJ2-6	TRBV10-3	.	many	TGTGCCATCAACCCCCGGGACTCCCAGTACTCTGGGGCCAACGTCCTGACTTTC	CAINPRDSQYSGANVLTF
TRBJ2-7	TRBV12-3/TRBV12-4	.	.	TGTGCCAGCAGTTTGCGGAACTACGAGCAGTACTTC	CASSLRNYEQYF
TRBJ2-7	TRBV29-1	.	many	TGCAGCGCCGGCGACACCTACGAGCAGTACTTC	CSAGDTYEQYF
TRBJ2-7	TRBV7-3	TRBD1	many	TGTGCCAGCAGCCTCACAGGGGGGTCCTACGAGCAGTACTTC	CASSLTGGSYEQYF
TRBJ2-5	TRBV7-9	.	few	TGTGCCAACAGCCCTTCCTCGGCCCAGGTGGAGACCCAGTACTTC	CANSPSSAQVETQYF
TRBJ2-7	TRBV2	TRBD1	many	TGTGCCAGCAGTGGAGGGGGCACAGACGAGCAGTACTTC	CASSGGGTDEQYF
TRBJ2-1	TRBV7-3	TRBD2	many	TGTGCCAGCAAGACTAGCGGGGAGACGGGTGAGCAGTTCTTC	CASKTSGETGEQFF
TRBJ1-5	TRBV7-9	.	many	TGTGCCAGCAGCTTAGAGGGTCCCCAGCCCCAGCATTTT	CASSLEGPQPQHF
TRBJ1-1	TRBV4-1	.	many	TGCGCCAGCAGCCAAGATGGACTCCCGAACACTGAAGCTTTCTTT	CASSQDGLPNTEAFF
TRBJ1-1	TRBV5-4	.	many	TGTGCCAGCAGCTTGGCCTCAGTGAACACTGAAGCTTTCTTT	CASSLASVNTEAFF
TRBJ2-7	TRBV6-6	TRBD2	.	TGTGCCAGCAGGGGCACTAGCGGCTGGTACTCCTACGAGCAGTACTTC	CASRGTSGWYSYEQYF